This record covers a single TCR beta chain. The data originate from a study of blood T cell repertoires in COVID-19. For the study at large: Whether acute or convalescent, the COVID-19 samples came from the United States, Italy and Spain. T cells, B-cell-depleted T cells, or PBMCs provided the cDNA or gDNA that served as material.

This CDR3 contains 17 residues. The V gene lost 0 bases and the J gene lost 0 bases, with 12 bases spanning the gap. Per germline, CDR1 LGHNA and CDR2 YSLEER. Per the original data handling: Amplified reference gene primers provided the basis for estimating nucleated cell counts. Produced via immunoSEQ multiplex PCR; TCRdb's table is partial and in-frame only. That table supplies the V and J calls and clone size; D and trimming were determined from the DNA. The sample includes some 150,000 clones, around 87% of them seen just once. The material sequenced was peripheral blood. The chain uses TRBV4-3 and TRBJ2-1, with a possible D match to TRBD1 (6 bases). The TCR originated in a man over 45 who had recovered from COVID-19. CDR3 in amino acids: CASSQDSGHSSYNEQFF. CDR3 DNA sequence: TGCGCCAGCAGCCAAGACTCGGGACATAGCTCCTACAATGAGCAGTTCTTC.